This T cell receptor (beta chain) was obtained from a study of blood T cell repertoires in COVID-19. The wider study: Samples of COVID-19 (acute and convalescent) were obtained from the United States, Italy and Spain. PBMCs, B-cell-depleted T cells, or T cells provided the cDNA or gDNA that made up the material.

Original processing notes: Researchers report that nucleated cell counts were estimated from reference gene primer amplification. Profiled with immunoSEQ multiplex PCR; TCRdb holds only in-frame clones, not every one. V, J and clone size reflect that table, while D and trimming were determined from the DNA. Altogether 150,000 to 200,000 clones are present, roughly 80% being singletons, with the ten largest covering around 19%. The germline V gene encodes CDR1 SEHNR and CDR2 FQNEAQ (reference sequence). Trimming took off 4 bases at V and 9 bases at J, with 10 bases between the two ends. The CDR3 extends over 12 amino acids.

This chain links TRBV7-9 with TRBJ1-5, with D hard to call. What was sequenced was peripheral blood. This receptor was obtained from a woman of 80 years or more with acute or convalescent COVID-19. The CDR3 sequence is CASSYYDGPQHF. In DNA, the CDR3 is TGTGCCAGCAGCTACTACGATGGGCCCCAGCATTTT. Variable domain in full (rest from reference TRBV7-9 and TRBJ1-5): DTGVSQNPRHKITKRGQNVTFRCDPISEHNRLYWYRQTLGQGPEFLTYFQNEAQLEKSRLLSDRFSAERPKGSFSTLEIQRTEQGDSAMYLCASSYYDGPQHFGDGTRLSIL.